This is a list of T cell receptor beta chains from one sample in a study of blood T cell repertoires in COVID-19. Assay: immunoSEQ multiplex PCR; the TCRdb copy retains only in-frame clones and omits some. The sample lists roughly 200,000 clones, about 91% occurring once. Sequencing was carried out using peripheral blood. These receptors all come from a young man with active or convalescent COVID-19. Each CDR3 is given with its conserved first and last residue. The D gene is left open where the match is weak.

D	V	CDR3
TRBD2	TRBV7-2	CASTSRSGSSPYEQYF
TRBD1	TRBV5-6	CASSLVDRGRGYTF
NA	TRBV6-5	CASSYSNLAGLDTQYF
TRBD1	TRBV5-4	CASSLQGGFSADTQYF
TRBD2	TRBV5-6	CASRRAGGPIDEQFF
NA	TRBV7-9	CASSLGQPGDEQYF
TRBD1	TRBV19	CATLGQAINEQYF
NA	TRBV4-2	CASSPSPGAPVAFF
NA	TRBV4-1	CASSQRDISNTEAFF
TRBD1	TRBV5-4	CASSLVGRGNYGYTF
NA	TRBV3-1/TRBV3-2	CASSRDLWNTEAFF
NA	TRBV29-1	CSAAGFMNTEAFF
TRBD2	TRBV30	CACLGLAYNEQFF
NA	TRBV19	CASSDTPTRGGTEAFF
NA	TRBV19	CASSRHGTQYQETQYF
TRBD2	TRBV4-3	CASSQETSGRTQYF
NA	TRBV10-3	CAISVQGGDGSPLHF
TRBD1	TRBV3-1/TRBV3-2	CASSQGQGVGNTEAFF
TRBD1	TRBV5-1	CASSITGTGTEAFF
NA	TRBV3-1/TRBV3-2	CASSLRNRVWETQYF
NA	TRBV28	CASRYRVSNQPQHF
NA	TRBV14	CASSQGVGGMETQYF